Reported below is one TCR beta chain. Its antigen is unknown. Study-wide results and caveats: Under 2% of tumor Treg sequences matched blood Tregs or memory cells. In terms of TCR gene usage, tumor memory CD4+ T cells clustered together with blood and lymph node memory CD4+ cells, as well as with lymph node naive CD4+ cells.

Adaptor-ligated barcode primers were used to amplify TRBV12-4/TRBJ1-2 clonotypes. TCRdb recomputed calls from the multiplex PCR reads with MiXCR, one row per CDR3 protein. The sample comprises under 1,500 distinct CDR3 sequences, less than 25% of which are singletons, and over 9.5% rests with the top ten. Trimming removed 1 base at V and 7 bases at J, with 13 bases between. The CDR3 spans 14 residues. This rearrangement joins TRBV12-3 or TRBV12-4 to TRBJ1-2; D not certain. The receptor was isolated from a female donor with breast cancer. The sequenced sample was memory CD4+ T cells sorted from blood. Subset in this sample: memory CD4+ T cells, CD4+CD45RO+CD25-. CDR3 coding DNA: TGTGCCAGCAGTTTAGTGGTGGGAGAAGGTGGCTACACCTTC. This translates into CASSLVVGEGGYTF.